A single sample is the source of the 9 T cell receptor beta chains below, sequenced in a study of regulatory T cells in long-lasting Graves disease. Time point given: persistent/refractory GD, antithyroid drugs over 5 years with positive TRAb. PBMCs provided the RNA from which the TCR library was made. For TCR beta, libraries came from iRepertoire HTBI primers and Arm-PCR of CDR3 regions. One entry per CDR3 protein, called by TCRdb with MiXCR from the multiplex PCR reads. The table records 350,000 to 450,000 distinct CDR3 sequences, under 25% of them present only once. The sample consisted of peripheral blood mononuclear cells (PBMCs), taken when the disease was refractory, from a patient treated with antithyroid drugs. These receptors were taken from a female donor with Graves disease.

A note on this clonotype: This CDR3 fails to terminate in the conserved phenylalanine or tryptophan, so it likely reflects a read error. This chain links TRBV3-1 with TRBJ2-7; 8 bases map to TRBD2. V lost 7 bases, J lost 2 bases, and 10 bases stayed unmatched. This CDR3 spans 15 amino acids. The germline gives CDR1 LGHDT, CDR2 YNNKEL (reference sequence). The CDR3 sequence is CASTPLPGLAYEQYL. For the CDR3, the DNA is TGTGCCAGCACCCCGTTGCCGGGACTAGCCTACGAGCAGTACCTC.

In its sample, this clonotype was seen many times. The V and J genes are TRBV24-1 and TRBJ2-6; no clear D. Germline V gene lookup returns CDR1 KGHDR and CDR2 SFDVKD. V was pared by 5 bases and J by 4 bases, with 5 bases between. CDR3 length: 13 amino acids. This CDR3 reads CATSVAGANVLTF. The CDR3 DNA follows: TGTGCCACCAGTGTTGCCGGGGCCAACGTCCTGACTTTC.

This chain connects TRBV7-2 to TRBJ1-1; no clear D. V was shortened by 2 bases and J by 4 bases, with 11 bases between the two germline ends. The V gene's germline CDR1 is SGHTA and CDR2 FQGNSA. The CDR3 totals 14 residues. The CDR3 bases are TGTGCCAGCAGCTTACCGACGATGGGCACTGAAGCTTTCTTT. It specifies CASSLPTMGTEAFF.

This clonotype was seen at least ten times. The chain joins TRBV28 to TRBJ1-4; unclear D gene. The CDR3 is 13 residues long. V shed 6 bases and J shed 7 bases, with 12 bases lying between them. Germline-derived CDR1 and CDR2 are MDHEN and SYDVKM. CDR3 sequence reads: CASRPNMVEKLFF. The CDR3 DNA reads as TGTGCCAGCAGGCCCAACATGGTTGAAAAACTGTTTTTT.

This clonotype was seen at least ten times. The chain has TRBV11-2 and TRBJ2-2; 9 positions agree with TRBD1. V trimming: 3 bases; J trimming: 7 bases; junction bases outside the gene matches: 6. The germline V gene has CDR1 SGHAT and CDR2 FQNNGV. The CDR3 length is 15 residues. The CDR3 coding sequence is TGTGCCAGCAGCTTGGGGACAGGGTTTCACGGGGAGCTGTTTTTT. As protein: CASSLGTGFHGELFF.

In nucleotides, the CDR3 is TGTGCCGGTAGCCCAACAGGGGTAAACACCATATATTTT. Translated, it gives CAGSPTGVNTIYF. The chain combines TRBV11-2 with TRBJ1-3; TRBD1 agrees at 7 bases. Germline CDR1 and CDR2: SGHAT and FQNNGV. V trimming: 11 bases; J trimming: 6 bases; junction bases outside the gene matches: 10. The CDR3 spans 13 residues.

The chain combines TRBV6-5 with TRBJ2-7; 9 bases agree with TRBD1. CDR3 length: 15 amino acids. Trimming cost V 2 bases and J 11 bases; bases outside gene matches: 13. Germline-derived CDR1 and CDR2 are MNHEY and SVGAGI. The CDR3: CASSYASGTGYREYF. CDR3 DNA: TGTGCCAGCAGTTACGCTTCCGGGACAGGGTATCGGGAGTACTTC.

In its sample, this clonotype was seen many times. The rearrangement uses TRBV12-3 or TRBV12-4 and TRBJ2-7; D is ambiguous. V was pared by 0 bases and J by 1 base, with 7 bases between. This CDR3 is 14 amino acids long. CDR3 sequence (DNA): TGTGCCAGCAGTTTAGCGGTGCCTTCCTACGAGCAGTACTTC. Translated, it gives CASSLAVPSYEQYF.

At least ten counts were recorded for this clonotype. The chain couples TRBV7-9 to TRBJ2-7; no firm D call. The V gene's germline CDR1 is SEHNR and CDR2 FQNEAQ (reference sequence). This CDR3 region has 14 residues. Deletions cut 5 bases from V and 0 bases from J, with 11 bases between. The CDR3 sequence is CASSVSASSYEQYF. The CDR3 bases are TGTGCCAGCAGCGTAAGCGCAAGCTCCTACGAGCAGTACTTC.